The 20 T cell receptor beta chains presented below share a single source sample, sequenced in a study of T cells in Graves' hyperthyroidism and ophthalmopathy. TCR beta CDR3 regions were amplified from RNA transcripts. The TCR CDR3 was amplified in a first-round RT-PCR using the HTBI primer set. MiXCR was run by TCRdb on the multiplex PCR reads, yielding one entry per CDR3 protein. Among around 350,000 distinct CDR3 sequences listed, around 14% were seen once. Material for sequencing was blood. These receptors all stem from a woman aged 18-30 years with Graves' hyperthyroidism.

The chain couples TRBV4-1 to TRBJ1-3; D remains ambiguous. Germline V gene sequence: CDR1 MGHRA, CDR2 YSYEKL. The V end was cut by 1 base, the J end by 0 bases, with 19 bases between. CDR3 length: 19 amino acids. CDR3 amino acids: CASSQGVRRGWNSGNTIYF. As DNA, the CDR3 is TGCGCCAGCAGCCAAGGGGTTCGTAGAGGCTGGAACTCTGGAAACACCATATATTTT.

This clonotype was counted ten times or more. The chain is built from TRBV7-3 and TRBJ1-4; D gene uncertain. Trimming pared 2 bases from V and 8 bases from J, leaving 9 bases between. The CDR3 is 13 amino acids. Germline CDR1 reads SGHTA; CDR2 reads FQGTGA. The CDR3 is CASSLRIGEKLFF. The CDR3 DNA reads as TGTGCCAGCAGCTTACGAATCGGGGAAAAACTGTTTTTT.

This clonotype was seen ten or more times. The chain uses TRBV7-6 and TRBJ2-2; 7 positions match TRBD2. This CDR3 contains 16 residues. The J segment lost 1 base and the V segment lost 6 bases, leaving 8 bases of the junction unmatched. In germline, CDR1 is SGHVS, CDR2 FNYEAQ. The CDR3 region has the DNA TGTGCCAGCAGTCCGGGGGGTTCCTTGAACACCGGGGAGCTGTTTTTT. This sequence encodes CASSPGGSLNTGELFF.

In its sample, this clonotype was seen many times. This rearrangement joins TRBV3-1 to TRBJ1-5, with D possibly TRBD1 on 5 matching bases. The CDR3 runs 15 residues. V lost 1 base and J 6 bases, leaving 13 bases between the germline ends. Germline values: CDR1 LGHDT, CDR2 YNNKEL (reference sequence). In DNA form, the CDR3 reads TGTGCCAGCAGCCAAGTTCAAGGGGTGGCTCAGCCCCAGCATTTT. Translating gives CASSQVQGVAQPQHF.

This clonotype was seen ten or more times. This chain links TRBV28 with TRBJ1-5, with 9 bases aligning to TRBD1. The CDR3 length is 14 residues. In germline, CDR1 is MDHEN, CDR2 SYDVKM. Trimming cost V 5 bases and J 6 bases; bases outside gene matches: 5. The CDR3 reads CASSPRDRVQPQHF. For the CDR3, the DNA is TGTGCCAGCAGTCCTAGGGACAGGGTTCAGCCCCAGCATTTT.

In this sample, this clonotype turned up many times. V is TRBV7-8 and J is TRBJ1-6; D is unresolved. This CDR3 is 16 amino acids long. V dropped 1 base and J dropped 3 bases, with 10 bases sitting between them. The germline gives CDR1 SGHVS, CDR2 FQNEAQ. The CDR3 reads CASSLEGSNYNSPLHF. DNA for the CDR3: TGTGCCAGCAGCTTAGAGGGCTCTAACTATAATTCACCCCTCCACTTT.

This sequence joins TRBV20-1 and TRBJ2-1, with 10 bases fitting TRBD2. Germline CDR1 is DFQATT and CDR2 is SNEGSKA (reference sequence). With V trimmed by 5 bases and J by 9 bases, 7 bases remained unmatched. This CDR3 contains 13 residues. The CDR3 DNA follows: TGCAGTGCTCCGGGGGCTAGCGGGGGTGAGCAGTTCTTC. This codes for CSAPGASGGEQFF.

This clonotype was found a few times. The chain has TRBV10-3 and TRBJ2-1, with 10 bases lining up with TRBD2. This CDR3 has 17 residues. V gave up 3 bases and J gave up 7 bases; unmatched junction bases: 12. Germline values: CDR1 ENHRY, CDR2 SYGVKD. This CDR3 reads CAISEAVGGLATNEQFF. The DNA of the CDR3 is TGTGCCATCAGTGAAGCGGTTGGGGGACTAGCGACTAATGAGCAGTTCTTC.

This clonotype was detected ten times or more. This chain connects TRBV28 to TRBJ2-1, with D possibly called TRBD1 or TRBD2 (5 bases each). Germline V lookup: CDR1 MDHEN, CDR2 SYDVKM. This CDR3 spans 18 amino acids. Trimming removed 4 bases from V and 9 bases from J, with 28 bases in between. The CDR3 DNA sequence: TGTGCCAGCAGTTCGCCGAAGGGACGATCTAGATCCCCAATTGAGCAGTTCTTC. Translated, it gives CASSSPKGRSRSPIEQFF.

The gene calls are TRBV5-8 and TRBJ1-2; D remains unclear. The CDR3 covers 16 residues. V lost 4 bases to trimming and J lost 1 base, with 17 bases between them. Looked up from germline, CDR1 is SGHTS and CDR2 is YDEGEE. The CDR3 sequence is CASSPEIATLNYGYTF. As DNA, the CDR3 is TGTGCCAGCAGCCCTGAGATTGCGACGCTTAACTATGGCTACACCTTC.

This clonotype has only a few counts. One end of the junction fails to match germline, which may point to a read error. The rearrangement joins TRBV9 to TRBJ2-7; TRBD1 agrees at 7 bases. This CDR3 comprises 16 residues. CDR1 and CDR2 (germline): SGDLS, YYNGEE. CDR3 nucleotide sequence: TGTGCCAACAGCGTAGGCGGACAGGCTAACTCCTACGAGCAGTACTTC. It codes for CANSVGGQANSYEQYF. The whole variable domain, filled in from reference TRBV9 and TRBJ2-7, reads DSGVTQTPKHLITATGQRVTLRCSPRSGDLSVYWYQQSLDQGLQFLIQYYNGEERAKGNILERFSAQQFPDLHSELNLSSLELGDSALYFCANSVGGQANSYEQYFGPGTRLTVT.

This clonotype turned up a few times. This chain links TRBV12-3 or TRBV12-4 with TRBJ1-5; D perhaps matches TRBD1 (5 bases). The CDR3 extends over 15 amino acids. Trimming took 4 bases from V and 0 from J, leaving 10 bases between them. The CDR3 nucleotides are TGTGCCAGCAGTTCCAGGGTCTTTAGCAATCAGCCCCAGCATTTT. Protein: CASSSRVFSNQPQHF.

This clonotype was seen repeatedly, ten times or more. The V call is TRBV24-1, the J call TRBJ2-2; the D is unclear. V was clipped by 4 bases and J by 3 bases, with 8 bases between them. The length of the CDR3 is 14 residues. The germline gives CDR1 KGHDR, CDR2 SFDVKD. The CDR3 DNA sequence: TGTGCCACCAGTGACCCCAGTTACACCGGGGAGCTGTTTTTT. This sequence encodes CATSDPSYTGELFF.

The table lists this clonotype with many counts. The gene calls are TRBV20-1 and TRBJ2-3; no definite D call. CDR3 length: 14 amino acids. Germline V gene sequence: CDR1 DFQATT, CDR2 SNEGSKA (reference sequence). V lost 7 bases to trimming and J lost 1 base, with 15 bases between them. CDR3 DNA sequence: TGCAGTGTACCGCGAACTCGGGGCACAGATACGCAGTATTTT. This encodes CSVPRTRGTDTQYF.

This clonotype has ten or more counts. The chain combines TRBV7-2 with TRBJ2-1; a possible D gene is TRBD1 (6 bases). Germline V gives CDR1 SGHTA, CDR2 FQGNSA. The CDR3 is made up of 15 amino acids. The V and J ends lost 5 bases and 4 bases respectively, with 15 bases between them. CDR3 loop: CASSPGQGRYNEQFF. The CDR3 DNA reads as TGTGCCAGCAGCCCTGGCCAGGGGCGGTACAATGAGCAGTTCTTC.

The sample holds many counts of this clonotype. The V gene is TRBV27, the J gene TRBJ2-1; TRBD2 aligns across 11 bases. In germline, CDR1 is MNHEY, CDR2 SMNVEV (reference sequence). The CDR3 loop spans 16 amino acids. The V gene end was trimmed by 2 bases and the J gene end by 0 bases; junction bases not matched to a gene: 0. CDR3 bases: TGTGCCAGCAGTTTAACTAGCGGGGGCTCCTACAATGAGCAGTTCTTC. Translation gives CASSLTSGGSYNEQFF.

This clonotype has a count of ten or more. This rearrangement joins TRBV28 to TRBJ2-7, with a tentative D call TRBD2 (5 bases). CDR1 is MDHEN, CDR2 SYDVKM, per germline. V was shortened by 7 bases and J by 3 bases, with 16 bases between the two germline ends. The CDR3 is 14 residues long. The CDR3 is CASNLNGGFYEQYF. The CDR3, as DNA: TGTGCCAGCAACCTAAACGGCGGGTTCTACGAGCAGTACTTC.

This clonotype was detected many times. This chain joins TRBV9 and TRBJ1-5; D unresolved. Trimming shortened V by 3 bases and J by 5 bases, and 12 bases separated the two germline ends. The germline gives CDR1 SGDLS, CDR2 YYNGEE. The CDR3 consists of 14 residues. The CDR3 loop reads CASSGEGPDQPQHF. The CDR3 bases are TGTGCCAGCAGCGGCGAAGGGCCAGATCAGCCCCAGCATTTT.

This clonotype was observed many times. This rearrangement joins TRBV6-1 to TRBJ2-1; 9 nucleotides match TRBD2. This CDR3 comprises 16 residues. After removal of 4 bases from V and 1 base from J, the junction contained 5 bases not matched to a gene. Per the germline V gene, CDR1 is MNHNS and CDR2 is SASEGT. The CDR3 sequence is CASSVSGGLSYNEQFF. CDR3 coding DNA: TGTGCCAGCAGTGTTAGCGGGGGATTGTCCTACAATGAGCAGTTCTTC.

This clonotype has at least ten counts. V is TRBV4-3 and J is TRBJ2-1; TRBD2 aligns across 13 bases. The CDR3 has 15 residues. The V gene's germline CDR1 is LGHNA and CDR2 YSLEER. V shed 3 bases, J shed 6 bases, and the junction held 2 bases outside the gene matches. The CDR3 here is CASSQGLAGFNEQFF. The CDR3, as DNA: TGCGCCAGCAGCCAGGGACTAGCGGGGTTCAATGAGCAGTTCTTC.